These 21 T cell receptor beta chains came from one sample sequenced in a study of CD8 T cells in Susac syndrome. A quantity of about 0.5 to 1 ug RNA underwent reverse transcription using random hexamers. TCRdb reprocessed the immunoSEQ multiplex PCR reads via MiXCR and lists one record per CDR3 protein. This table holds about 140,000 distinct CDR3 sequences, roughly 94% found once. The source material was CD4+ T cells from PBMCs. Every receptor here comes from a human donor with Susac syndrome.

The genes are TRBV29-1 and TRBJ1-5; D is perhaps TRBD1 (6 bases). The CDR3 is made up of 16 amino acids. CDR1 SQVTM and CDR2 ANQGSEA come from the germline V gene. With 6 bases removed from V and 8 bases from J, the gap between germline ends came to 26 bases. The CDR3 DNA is TGCAGCGTCCCTCCGTCGAGGGGCGATCACAGGGAGCCCCAGCATTTT. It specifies CSVPPSRGDHREPQHF.

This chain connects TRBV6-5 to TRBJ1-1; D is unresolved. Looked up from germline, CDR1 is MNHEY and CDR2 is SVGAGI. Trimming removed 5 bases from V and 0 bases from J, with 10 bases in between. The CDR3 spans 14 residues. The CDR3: CASSGSSVNTEAFF. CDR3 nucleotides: TGTGCCAGCAGTGGTAGCAGTGTGAACACTGAAGCTTTCTTT.

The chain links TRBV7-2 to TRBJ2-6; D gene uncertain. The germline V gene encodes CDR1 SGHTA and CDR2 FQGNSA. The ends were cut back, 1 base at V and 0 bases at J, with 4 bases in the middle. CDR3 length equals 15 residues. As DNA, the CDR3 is TGTGCCAGCAGCTTAGAGCCCTCTGGGGCCAACGTCCTGACTTTC. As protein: CASSLEPSGANVLTF.

CDR3 sequence: CASSQRDSPTYEQYF. The CDR3 region has the DNA TGCGCCAGCAGCCAAAGGGACAGCCCCACCTACGAGCAGTACTTC. This chain connects TRBV4-1 to TRBJ2-7, with 7 bases that match TRBD1. CDR3 length: 15 residues. The germline gives CDR1 MGHRA, CDR2 YSYEKL. Unmatched junction bases numbered 6, after V lost 2 bases and J lost 2 bases.

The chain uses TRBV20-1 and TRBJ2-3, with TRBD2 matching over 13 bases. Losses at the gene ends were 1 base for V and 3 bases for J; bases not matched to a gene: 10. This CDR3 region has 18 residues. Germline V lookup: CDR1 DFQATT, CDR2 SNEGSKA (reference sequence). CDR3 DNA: TGCAGTGCTAGAGGGTCCCGAACTAGCGGGGGGGCAACAGATACGCAGTATTTT. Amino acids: CSARGSRTSGGATDTQYF.

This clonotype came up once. In DNA form, the CDR3 reads TGTGCCAGCAGCCAAACTAGCTACAATGAGCAGTTCTTC. It codes for CASSQTSYNEQFF. This sequence joins TRBV4-2 and TRBJ2-1; maybe TRBD2 (5 bases). V lost 2 bases and J lost 3, with 5 bases in between. Germline values: CDR1 LGHNA, CDR2 YNFKEQ. This CDR3 is built from 13 residues.

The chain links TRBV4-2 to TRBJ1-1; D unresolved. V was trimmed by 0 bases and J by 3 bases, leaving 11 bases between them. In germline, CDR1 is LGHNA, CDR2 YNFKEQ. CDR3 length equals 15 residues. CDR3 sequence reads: CASSQDGERDTEAFF. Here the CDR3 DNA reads TGTGCCAGCAGCCAAGACGGCGAGCGGGACACTGAAGCTTTCTTT.

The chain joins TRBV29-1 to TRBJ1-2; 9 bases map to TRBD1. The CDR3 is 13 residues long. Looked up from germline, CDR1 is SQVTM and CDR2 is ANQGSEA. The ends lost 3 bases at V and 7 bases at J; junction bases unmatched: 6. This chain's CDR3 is CSVDGDRDGGYTF. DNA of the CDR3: TGCAGCGTTGACGGGGACAGGGATGGTGGCTACACCTTC.

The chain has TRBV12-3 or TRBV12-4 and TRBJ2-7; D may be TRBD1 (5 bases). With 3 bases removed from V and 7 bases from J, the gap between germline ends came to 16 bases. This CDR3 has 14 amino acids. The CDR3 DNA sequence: TGTGCCAGCAGTTTCATGGACACGGTTGCGGAGCAGTACTTC. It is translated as CASSFMDTVAEQYF.

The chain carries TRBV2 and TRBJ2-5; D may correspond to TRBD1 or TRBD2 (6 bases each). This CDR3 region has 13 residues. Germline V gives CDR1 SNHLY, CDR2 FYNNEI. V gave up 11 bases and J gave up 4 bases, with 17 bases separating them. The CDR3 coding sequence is TGTGCCGGGTCGGGGGCGTCTGGAGAGACCCAGTACTTC. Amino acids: CAGSGASGETQYF.

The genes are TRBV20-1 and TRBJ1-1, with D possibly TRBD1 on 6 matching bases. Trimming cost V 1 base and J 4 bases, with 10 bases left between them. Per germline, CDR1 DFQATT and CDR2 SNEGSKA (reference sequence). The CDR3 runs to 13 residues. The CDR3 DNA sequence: TGCAGTGCTAGAGGGCGCAGGGGCACTGAAGCTTTCTTT. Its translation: CSARGRRGTEAFF.

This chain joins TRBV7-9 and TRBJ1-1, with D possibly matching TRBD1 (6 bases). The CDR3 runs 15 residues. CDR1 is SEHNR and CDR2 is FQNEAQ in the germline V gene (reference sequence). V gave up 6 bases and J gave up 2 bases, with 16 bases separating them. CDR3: CASSPQGLGNTEAFF. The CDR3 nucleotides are TGTGCCAGCAGTCCACAGGGATTGGGAAACACTGAAGCTTTCTTT.

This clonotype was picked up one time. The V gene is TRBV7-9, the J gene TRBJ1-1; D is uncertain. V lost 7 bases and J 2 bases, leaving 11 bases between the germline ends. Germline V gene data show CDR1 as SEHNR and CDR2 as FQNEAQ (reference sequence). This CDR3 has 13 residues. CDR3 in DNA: TGTGCCAGCATGCGGAGGGCTAACACTGAAGCTTTCTTT. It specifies CASMRRANTEAFF.

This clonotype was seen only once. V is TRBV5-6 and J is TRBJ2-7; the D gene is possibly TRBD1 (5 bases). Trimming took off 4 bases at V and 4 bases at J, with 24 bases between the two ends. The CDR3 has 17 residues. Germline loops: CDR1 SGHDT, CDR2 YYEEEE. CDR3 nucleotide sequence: TGTGCCAGCAGCCACTCCAGGTCGGCAGGGTGGAGATACGAGCAGTACTTC. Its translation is CASSHSRSAGWRYEQYF.

CDR3 amino acids: CASSLGGYNEQFF. As DNA, the CDR3 is TGTGCCAGCAGTTTAGGCGGTTACAATGAGCAGTTCTTC. The J gene is TRBJ2-1, the V gene TRBV12-3 or TRBV12-4; D is unclear. The CDR3 spans 13 residues. Trimming pared 1 base from V and 4 bases from J, leaving 5 bases between.

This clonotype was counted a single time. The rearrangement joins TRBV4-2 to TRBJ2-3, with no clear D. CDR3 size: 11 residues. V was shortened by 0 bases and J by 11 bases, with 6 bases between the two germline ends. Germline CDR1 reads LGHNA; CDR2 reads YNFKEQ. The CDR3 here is CASSQEKVQYF. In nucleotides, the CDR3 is TGTGCCAGCAGCCAAGAGAAGGTGCAGTATTTT.

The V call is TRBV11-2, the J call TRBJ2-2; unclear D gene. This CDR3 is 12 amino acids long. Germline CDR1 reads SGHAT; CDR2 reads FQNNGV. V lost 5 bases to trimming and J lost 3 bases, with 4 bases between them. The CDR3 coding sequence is TGTGCCAGCAGCGTTTACACCGGGGAGCTGTTTTTT. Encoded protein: CASSVYTGELFF.

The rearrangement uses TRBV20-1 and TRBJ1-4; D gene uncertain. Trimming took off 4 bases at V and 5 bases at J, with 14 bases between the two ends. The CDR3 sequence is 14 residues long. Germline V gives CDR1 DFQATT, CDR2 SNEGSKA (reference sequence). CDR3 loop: CSAMDRRSNEKLFF. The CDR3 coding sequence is TGCAGTGCTATGGACCGCCGAAGCAATGAAAAACTGTTTTTT.

The CDR3 sequence is CASSTTGGSYEQYF. CDR3 nucleotides: TGTGCCAGCAGTACGACAGGGGGCTCATACGAGCAGTACTTC. The rearrangement uses TRBV27 and TRBJ2-7; 10 bases are a match to TRBD1. The CDR3 runs 14 residues. Germline trimming cut 5 bases from V and 4 bases from J; bases unmatched to any gene: 5. The germline V gene has CDR1 MNHEY and CDR2 SMNVEV (reference sequence).

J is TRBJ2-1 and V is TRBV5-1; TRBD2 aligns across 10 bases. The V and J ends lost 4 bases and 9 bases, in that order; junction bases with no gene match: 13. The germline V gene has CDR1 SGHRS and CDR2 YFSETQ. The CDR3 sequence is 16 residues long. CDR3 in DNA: TGCGCCAGCAGCCTCCTTGGGAGCGGGAGGGCCCTTGAGCAGTTCTTC. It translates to CASSLLGSGRALEQFF.

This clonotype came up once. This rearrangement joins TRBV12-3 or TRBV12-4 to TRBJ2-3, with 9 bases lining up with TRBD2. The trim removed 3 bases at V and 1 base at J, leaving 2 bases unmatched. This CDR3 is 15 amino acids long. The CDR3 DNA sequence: TGTGCCAGCAGTTTTTGGACTAGCGGCACAGATACGCAGTATTTT. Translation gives CASSFWTSGTDTQYF.